This T cell receptor (beta chain) was sequenced during a study of T cell changes during pregnancy in multiple sclerosis (dated by TCRdb to about 2019). Turning to the overall study: The study examined how the T cell repertoire changed over the course of pregnancy in women with multiple sclerosis.

Remarks on this clone: The clone's antigen remains unknown. No base quality information exists; no much larger clone differs at one position.

Counted from cysteine to phenylalanine, this CDR3 has 18 amino acids. The sequence is cut down to CDR3 DNA, 54 bases in frame from base 1. The V end loses 2 bases and the J end loses 1 base, and a stretch of 18 bases separates them. CDR1 and CDR2, looked up from the germline V gene, are SNHLY and FYNNEI. Library preparation employed the immunoSEQ multiplex PCR assay. This immuneACCESS table, as held by TCRdb, lists in-frame sequences with V and J called but not all clones. Of the missing ones, under half trace to an unresolved V gene in checked studies; the others have no known cause. The sample has about 50,000 clones on record, 80% to 95% of them singletons. Approximately 0.29% of the sample goes to the ten largest clones.

This specimen was CD4+ T cells from peripheral blood mononuclear cells, taken in the second trimester of pregnancy. The chain links TRBV2 with TRBJ1-3, with the D gene not confidently named. The receptor comes from a female donor with multiple sclerosis, enrolled in a pregnancy study. CDR3 region: CASSESLLIRDSGNTIYF. The DNA is as follows: TGTGCCAGCAGTGAAAGCCTCCTCATCCGGGATTCTGGAAACACCATATATTTT.